The 8 T cell receptor beta chains presented below share a single source sample, sequenced in a study of blood T cell repertoires in COVID-19 (dated by TCRdb to the early 2020s). Library creation used the immunoSEQ multiplex PCR assay. TCRdb carries this immuneACCESS record with in-frame sequences only. Its versions omit some clonotypes, under half of them owing to an unresolved V gene in the studies checked, with the rest unexplained. The sample data list 25,000 to 30,000 clones, and 65% to 70% of these were observed just once. The top ten hold less than 20% of the sample. Sequencing was done on a sample of peripheral blood. The receptor set was obtained from a human donor in a cohort sampled during active COVID-19.

There are many counts of this clone. The genes are TRBV5-1 and TRBJ2-1, with D possibly being TRBD2 (5 bases). CDR1 and CDR2 from the germline V gene are SGHRS and YFSETQ. V lost 0 bases and J 0 bases, leaving 10 bases between the germline ends. The CDR3 consists of 16 residues. The CDR3 DNA follows: TGCGCCAGCAGCTTGGGAGGCGGGTTCTCCTACAATGAGCAGTTCTTC. It encodes CASSLGGGFSYNEQFF.

This clone was seen a single time. The genes are TRBV5-6 and TRBJ2-7; TRBD2 agrees at 7 bases. There are 15 residues in the CDR3. The V and J ends lost 4 bases and 2 bases, in that order; junction bases with no gene match: 9. Germline lookup yields CDR1 SGHDT and CDR2 YYEEEE. The CDR3 is CASSPIGGLPYEQYF. The CDR3 nucleotides read TGTGCCAGCAGCCCTATCGGGGGGTTACCCTACGAGCAGTACTTC.

The gene calls are TRBV6-2 or TRBV6-3 and TRBJ1-1; D is possibly TRBD1 (5 bases). Trimming stripped 5 bases from V and 4 bases from J, with 14 bases between. Germline values: CDR1 MNHEY, CDR2 SVGEGT. CDR3 length: 14 amino acids. The CDR3 is CASSTLGGATEAFF. The CDR3 region has the DNA TGTGCCAGCAGTACTCTAGGTGGGGCCACTGAAGCTTTCTTT.

The chain has TRBV7-8 and TRBJ2-7, with 8 nucleotides matching TRBD1. Germline values: CDR1 SGHVS, CDR2 FQNEAQ. J gave up 7 bases and V 2 bases, and 7 bases lay outside the gene matches. This CDR3 contains 14 residues. The chain's CDR3 is CASSLWQGAREQYF. The CDR3 bases are TGTGCCAGCAGCTTATGGCAGGGGGCGCGTGAGCAGTACTTC.

The chain has TRBV7-9 and TRBJ1-2; 9 bases are shared with TRBD1. The CDR3 has 15 residues. V was pared by 5 bases and J by 7 bases, with 11 bases of the junction left unmatched. CDR1 and CDR2 (germline): SEHNR, FQNEAQ (reference sequence). CDR3 DNA sequence: TGTGCCAGCAGCAGAACCGGGACAGGGTATTCTGGCTACACCTTC. It yields the protein CASSRTGTGYSGYTF. Full variable domain (outside the CDR3, taken from reference TRBV7-9 and TRBJ1-2): DTGVSQNPRHKITKRGQNVTFRCDPISEHNRLYWYRQTLGQGPEFLTYFQNEAQLEKSRLLSDRFSAERPKGSFSTLEIQRTEQGDSAMYLCASSRTGTGYSGYTFGSGTRLTVV.

The chain is built from TRBV27 and TRBJ2-7, with 10 positions matching TRBD1. V shed 6 bases, J shed 6 bases, and the junction held 8 bases outside the gene matches. CDR3 length: 14 residues. Germline V gene sequence: CDR1 MNHEY, CDR2 SMNVEV (reference sequence). CDR3 bases: TGTGCCAGCAGCTTGGGACAGGGGATTGGCGAGCAGTACTTC. This sequence encodes CASSLGQGIGEQYF.

J is TRBJ1-1 and V is TRBV5-5; 10 bases match TRBD1. CDR3 length equals 15 residues. J was trimmed by 3 bases and V by 3 bases; bases with no gene match: 5. CDR1 and CDR2 (germline): SGHKS, YYEKEE (reference sequence). The CDR3 sequence is CASSSWTGGDTEAFF. DNA for the CDR3: TGTGCCAGCAGCTCCTGGACAGGGGGGGACACTGAAGCTTTCTTT.

The rearrangement links TRBV9 to TRBJ2-7; 13 nucleotides agree with TRBD2. The V and J ends lost 4 bases and 2 bases, in that order; junction bases with no gene match: 3. Germline CDR1 SGDLS, CDR2 YYNGEE. The CDR3 consists of 15 residues. The CDR3, as DNA: TGTGCCAGCAGCTCGGGACTAGCGGGAACCTACGAGCAGTACTTC. Translated, it gives CASSSGLAGTYEQYF.